The next 19 T cell receptor beta chains were all read from a single sample in a study of blood T cells in healthy people across ages. Primed by a sample-barcoded 5' primer and a J-beta primer mix, a second PCR proceeded for roughly 7 to 12 cycles. Each CDR3 protein gets one entry after TCRdb re-called the 5' RACE reads with MiXCR. The data contain fewer than 700,000 distinct CDR3 sequences, 40% to 45% of them seen just once; the ten biggest clones take up approximately 29%. What was sequenced was blood. These receptors were collected from a man older than 75 in good health.

At least ten counts were recorded for this clonotype. The chain joins TRBV29-1 to TRBJ2-7, with D uncertain. Looked up from germline, CDR1 is SQVTM and CDR2 is ANQGSEA. V lost 5 bases, J lost 3 bases, and 11 bases lay in between. This CDR3 has 12 residues. CDR3 in DNA: TGCAGCGTTTCCATTTCGGGCTACGAGCAGTACTTC. As protein: CSVSISGYEQYF.

The chain employs TRBV12-5 and TRBJ1-5; D may be TRBD1 (5 bases). CDR1 is LGHNT, CDR2 FRNRAP, per germline. Trimming shortened V by 7 bases and J by 7 bases, and 14 bases separated the two germline ends. The CDR3 totals 13 residues. The CDR3 DNA follows: TGTGCTAGTGCCCGGACATCCGACCAGCCCCAGCATTTT. It encodes CASARTSDQPQHF.

In this sample, this clonotype turned up a few times. This chain joins TRBV6-2 or TRBV6-3 and TRBJ1-5; possible D gene TRBD1, 6 bases. Trimming shortened V by 5 bases and J by 6 bases, and 11 bases separated the two germline ends. The germline V gene has CDR1 MNHEY and CDR2 SVGEGT. The CDR3 loop spans 13 amino acids. CDR3 coding DNA: TGTGCCAGCAGTCTCACAGGGACTCAGCCCCAGCATTTT. It translates to CASSLTGTQPQHF.

CDR3 nucleotide sequence: TGTGCCAGCAGTTCCGCGACAGGGCGGTACGAGCAGTACTTC. This encodes CASSSATGRYEQYF. The rearrangement links TRBV6-2 or TRBV6-3 to TRBJ2-7; 7 bases are shared with TRBD1. CDR1 and CDR2 from the germline V gene are MNHEY and SVGEGT. Losses at the gene ends were 4 bases for V and 4 bases for J; bases not matched to a gene: 7. The CDR3 runs 14 residues.

The chain links TRBV2 to TRBJ2-1, with D possibly TRBD2 on 6 matching bases. TRBJ2-7 explains the end of the DNA better; the J call may be wrong. In germline, CDR1 is SNHLY, CDR2 FYNNEI. The CDR3 spans 16 residues. CDR3 sequence reads: CASSDMRGPSYNEQYF. CDR3 nucleotide sequence: TGTGCCAGCAGTGACATGCGGGGCCCCTCCTACAATGAGCAGTACTTC.

This clonotype was recorded once. V is TRBV20-1 and J is TRBJ2-7; tentative D call: TRBD1 (6 bases). The last part of the DNA fits TRBJ2-5 better; the J call may be wrong. The germline gives CDR1 DFQATT, CDR2 SNEGSKA (reference sequence). This CDR3 region has 12 residues. The CDR3 sequence: CSASTGIETQYF. DNA of the CDR3: TGCAGTGCTTCAACAGGGATCGAGACCCAGTACTTC.

This clonotype appeared once. The chain recombines TRBV18 with TRBJ1-5; D gene unclear. Germline V gives CDR1 KGHSH, CDR2 LQKENI. Trimming removed 2 bases at V and 5 bases at J, with 13 bases between. CDR3 length: 15 residues. The CDR3 reads CASSPSGSTYQPQHF. The CDR3 nucleotides are TGTGCCAGCTCACCATCAGGTTCCACTTATCAGCCCCAGCATTTT.

The V gene is TRBV9, the J gene TRBJ1-6, with TRBD1 matching over 7 bases. Germline loops: CDR1 SGDLS, CDR2 YYNGEE. Trimming at V came to 3 bases and at J to 7 bases, leaving 13 bases not matched to a gene. CDR3 length: 17 residues. CDR3 amino acids: CASSATNRGPFNSPLHF. For the CDR3, the DNA is TGTGCCAGCAGCGCGACCAACAGGGGCCCTTTCAATTCACCCCTCCACTTT.

CDR3 region: CASSSDRVTSGYNEQFF. Written as DNA, the CDR3 is TGTGCCAGCAGCTCGGACAGGGTGACTAGCGGATACAATGAGCAGTTCTTC. This sequence joins TRBV6-1 and TRBJ2-1; a possible D gene is TRBD2 (9 bases). The germline CDR1 and CDR2 sequences are MNHNS and SASEGT. CDR3 length: 17 amino acids. Trimming removed 6 bases from V and 4 bases from J, with 22 bases in between.

Regarding this clonotype: A read error may produce the germline difference seen at one junction end. The chain couples TRBV27 to TRBJ2-7; a weak D match, TRBD2 (5 bases). Germline CDR1 and CDR2: MNHEY and SMNVEV (reference sequence). The CDR3 loop spans 16 amino acids. CDR3 coding DNA: TGTACCAGCAGTTTAAACCTCCCCGGCGCGGGTGGCGAGCAGTACTTC. Amino acids: CTSSLNLPGAGGEQYF.

V and J are TRBV2 and TRBJ2-7, with 9 bases that match TRBD1. V shed 7 bases, J shed 4 bases, and the junction held 5 bases outside the gene matches. Germline loops: CDR1 SNHLY, CDR2 FYNNEI. The CDR3 has 13 amino acids. CDR3 protein: CASTRDRAYEQYF. As DNA, the CDR3 is TGTGCCAGCACTCGGGACAGGGCTTACGAGCAGTACTTC.

The V call is TRBV7-2, the J call TRBJ2-3; D is perhaps TRBD1 or TRBD2 (5 bases each). The CDR3 sequence is 16 residues long. Germline-derived CDR1 and CDR2 are SGHTA and FQGNSA. V dropped 5 bases and J dropped 4 bases, with 19 bases sitting between them. In DNA, the CDR3 is TGTGCCAGCAGCCCCCGCCAGGGTCGTAGCGCAGATACGCAGTATTTT. Protein: CASSPRQGRSADTQYF.

This clonotype has only one observation. This chain uses TRBV30 with TRBJ2-1; the D gene is possibly TRBD1 (6 bases). The CDR3 spans 15 residues. CDR1 and CDR2 from the germline V gene are GTSNPN and SVGIG (reference sequence). The V and J ends lost 1 base and 4 bases respectively, with 14 bases between them. The DNA of the CDR3 is TGTGCCTGGAGTGATCAGGGGTTGTCGTACAATGAGCAGTTCTTC. Translation: CAWSDQGLSYNEQFF.

The rearrangement links TRBV20-1 to TRBJ2-3, with D unresolved. The germline CDR1 and CDR2 sequences are DFQATT and SNEGSKA (reference sequence). The length of the CDR3 is 12 residues. Trimming cost V 6 bases and J 0 bases, with 7 bases left between them. CDR3 in DNA: TGCAGTGCCGAAGCGAGCACAGATACGCAGTATTTT. As protein: CSAEASTDTQYF.

This clonotype has ten or more counts. The chain links TRBV7-2 to TRBJ2-5; a weak D match, TRBD1 (5 bases). Germline V gene lookup returns CDR1 SGHTA and CDR2 FQGNSA. With 2 bases removed from V and 1 base from J, the gap between germline ends came to 8 bases. CDR3 length: 14 amino acids. CDR3 region: CASSLTQAQETQYF. As DNA, the CDR3 is TGTGCCAGCAGCTTAACACAGGCCCAAGAGACCCAGTACTTC.

J is TRBJ1-1 and V is TRBV3-1; no reliable D call. CDR3 size: 15 residues. The germline gives CDR1 LGHDT, CDR2 YNNKEL (reference sequence). Trimming took off 1 base at V and 7 bases at J, with 16 bases between the two ends. CDR3: CASSQVAGRILEAFF. The CDR3 DNA is TGTGCCAGCAGCCAAGTAGCAGGCCGTATCCTTGAAGCTTTCTTT. The full variable domain, with the rest looked up from reference TRBV3-1 and TRBJ1-1, is DTAVSQTPKYLVTQMGNDKSIKCEQNLGHDTMYWYKQDSKKFLKIMFSYNNKELIINETVPNRFSPKSPDKAHLNLHINSLELGDSAVYFCASSQVAGRILEAFFGQGTRLTVV.

The sample holds many counts of this clonotype. The chain employs TRBV20-1 and TRBJ2-5, with 8 positions matching TRBD2. V lost 3 bases to trimming and J lost 4 bases; unmatched junction nucleotides: 1. The V gene's germline CDR1 is DFQATT and CDR2 SNEGSKA (reference sequence). The length of the CDR3 is 12 residues. CDR3 coding DNA: TGCAGTGCTAGCCTAGCGGGAGAGACCCAGTACTTC. Translation: CSASLAGETQYF.

The chain employs TRBV20-1 and TRBJ2-7, with 7 bases identical to TRBD2. Germline V gene sequence: CDR1 DFQATT, CDR2 SNEGSKA (reference sequence). J gave up 0 bases and V 8 bases, and 10 bases lay outside the gene matches. The CDR3 is made up of 14 amino acids. The CDR3 region is CSTILAEGSYEQYF. The CDR3 DNA reads TGCAGTACTATCCTAGCGGAGGGCTCCTACGAGCAGTACTTC.

This chain links TRBV13 with TRBJ1-3; D may be TRBD1 (5 bases). Trimming took off 5 bases at V and 0 bases at J, with 14 bases between the two ends. The germline gives CDR1 PRHDT, CDR2 FYEKMQ (reference sequence). This CDR3 contains 16 residues. The DNA of the CDR3 is TGTGCCAGCAGCCCATCGACAGCGCGCTCTGGAAACACCATATATTTT. It is translated as CASSPSTARSGNTIYF.